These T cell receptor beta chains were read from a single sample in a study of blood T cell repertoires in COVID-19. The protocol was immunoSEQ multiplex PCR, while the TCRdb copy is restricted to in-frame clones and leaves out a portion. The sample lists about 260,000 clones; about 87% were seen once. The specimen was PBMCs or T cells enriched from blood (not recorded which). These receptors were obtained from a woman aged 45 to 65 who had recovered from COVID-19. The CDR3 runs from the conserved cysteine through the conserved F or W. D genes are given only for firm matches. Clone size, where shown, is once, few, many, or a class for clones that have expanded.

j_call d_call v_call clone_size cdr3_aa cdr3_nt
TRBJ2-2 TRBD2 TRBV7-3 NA CASSSTSQNTGELFF TGTGCCAGCAGCTCGACTAGCCAGAACACCGGGGAGCTGTTTTTT
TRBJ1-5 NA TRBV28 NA CASSSPYNQPQHF TGTGCCAGCAGCTCTCCTTACAATCAGCCCCAGCATTTT
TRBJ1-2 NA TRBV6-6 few CASRGDGNYGYTF TGTGCCAGCAGGGGCGACGGAAACTATGGCTACACCTTC
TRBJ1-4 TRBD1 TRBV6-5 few CASTKTGALNEKLFF TGTGCCAGCACTAAAACAGGGGCCCTCAATGAAAAACTGTTTTTT
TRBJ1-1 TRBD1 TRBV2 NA CASSETQGAGGTEAFF TGTGCCAGCAGTGAGACACAGGGGGCAGGTGGAACTGAAGCTTTCTTT
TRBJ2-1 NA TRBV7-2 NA CASSERSPHEQFF TGTGCCAGCAGCGAGCGTTCCCCCCATGAGCAGTTCTTC
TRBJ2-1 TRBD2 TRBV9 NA CASSPLAGVSYNEQFF TGTGCCAGCAGCCCTCTAGCGGGAGTCTCCTACAATGAGCAGTTCTTC
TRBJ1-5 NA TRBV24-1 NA CATSDREDLGSQHF TGTGCCACCAGTGATAGGGAGGACCTCGGGTCCCAGCATTTT
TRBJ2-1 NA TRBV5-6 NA CASSLLARSSYNEQFF TGTGCCAGCAGCTTGTTGGCCAGAAGCTCCTACAATGAGCAGTTCTTC
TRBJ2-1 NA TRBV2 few CASSGPGTTTGDEQFF TGTGCCAGCAGTGGACCCGGGACAACTACTGGGGATGAGCAGTTCTTC
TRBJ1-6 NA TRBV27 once CASSLRGQGNSPLHF TGTGCCAGCAGTTTACGTGGGCAGGGGAATTCACCCCTCCACTTT
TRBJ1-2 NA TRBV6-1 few CASSSNTGRGYTF TGTGCCAGCAGTTCCAACACGGGAAGAGGCTACACCTTC
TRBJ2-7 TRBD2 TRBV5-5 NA CASSQERAGGTYEQYF TGTGCCAGCAGCCAGGAACGAGCGGGAGGAACCTACGAGCAGTACTTC
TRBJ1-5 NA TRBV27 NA CASSLGLAGNQPQHF TGTGCCAGCAGTTTAGGGTTAGCGGGCAATCAGCCCCAGCATTTT
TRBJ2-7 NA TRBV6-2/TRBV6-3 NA CASSPVELYEQYF TGTGCCAGCAGCCCCGTTGAACTCTACGAGCAGTACTTC
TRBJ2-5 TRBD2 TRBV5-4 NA CASSFSGSRETQYF TGTGCCAGCAGCTTCAGCGGGAGTAGGGAGACCCAGTACTTC
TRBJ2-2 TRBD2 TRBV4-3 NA CASSPGLAGVGELFF TGCGCCAGCAGCCCGGGACTAGCGGGAGTCGGGGAGCTGTTTTTT
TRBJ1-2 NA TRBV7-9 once CASSDAGQFSYGYTF TGTGCCAGCAGCGACGCCGGACAGTTTAGCTATGGCTACACCTTC
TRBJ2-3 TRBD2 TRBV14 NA CASSLRLAGDTQYF TGTGCCAGCAGCTTACGACTAGCGGGAGATACGCAGTATTTT
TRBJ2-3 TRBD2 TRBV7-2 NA CASSLAASGGGDTQYF TGTGCCAGCAGCTTAGCGGCTAGCGGGGGGGGAGATACGCAGTATTTT
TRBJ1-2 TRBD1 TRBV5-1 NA CASSLEQGAITF TGCGCCAGCAGCTTGGAACAGGGGGCGATCACCTTC
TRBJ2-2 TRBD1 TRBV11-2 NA CASSSLQGNPGELFF TGTGCCAGCAGCTCCTTACAGGGGAACCCCGGGGAGCTGTTTTTT
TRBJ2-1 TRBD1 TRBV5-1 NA CASSSGQVYNEQFF TGCGCCAGCAGCTCAGGACAGGTCTACAATGAGCAGTTCTTC
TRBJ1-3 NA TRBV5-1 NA CASSLDLSSGNTIYF TGCGCCAGCAGCTTGGACCTAAGCTCTGGAAACACCATATATTTT
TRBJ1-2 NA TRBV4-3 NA CASSQDARGPNYGYTF TGCGCCAGCAGCCAAGACGCCAGGGGACCTAACTATGGCTACACCTTC
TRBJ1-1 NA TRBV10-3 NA CAISESKREWNTEAFF TGTGCCATCAGTGAGTCGAAGAGGGAATGGAACACTGAAGCTTTCTTT
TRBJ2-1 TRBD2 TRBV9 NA CASSEGAGLVYNEQFF TGTGCCAGCAGCGAGGGAGCGGGATTAGTATACAATGAGCAGTTCTTC
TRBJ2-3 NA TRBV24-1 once CATSRWGLAEYTDTQYF TGTGCCACCAGTAGATGGGGTCTAGCAGAATACACAGATACGCAGTATTTT
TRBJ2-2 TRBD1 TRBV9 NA CASSSQGSHTGELFF TGTGCCAGCAGCTCACAGGGGAGTCACACCGGGGAGCTGTTTTTT
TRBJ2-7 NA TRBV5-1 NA CASSRDVISEQYF TGCGCCAGCAGTCGAGATGTGATAAGCGAGCAGTACTTC
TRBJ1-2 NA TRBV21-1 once CASSKVSGDSSYGYTF TGTGCCAGCAGCAAAGTTTCAGGGGATAGTAGCTATGGCTACACCTTC
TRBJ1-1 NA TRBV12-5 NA CASGDRRFTEAFF TGTGCTAGTGGTGACAGGAGATTCACTGAAGCTTTCTTT
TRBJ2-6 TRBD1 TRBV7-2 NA CASSPQGAAWANVLTF TGTGCCAGCAGCCCACAGGGGGCAGCTTGGGCCAACGTCCTGACTTTC
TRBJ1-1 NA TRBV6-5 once CASSRQHKNTEAFF TGTGCCAGCAGTCGACAGCACAAAAACACTGAAGCTTTCTTT
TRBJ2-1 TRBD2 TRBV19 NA CATLSSGRVSSYNEQFF TGTGCCACCCTATCCAGCGGGAGGGTGTCGTCCTACAATGAGCAGTTCTTC
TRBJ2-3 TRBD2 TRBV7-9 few CASSLSTSGATDTQYF TGTGCCAGCAGCTTATCTACTAGCGGAGCCACAGATACGCAGTATTTT
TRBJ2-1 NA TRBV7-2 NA CASSLAREVWGEQFF TGTGCCAGCAGCTTAGCGAGGGAAGTTTGGGGTGAGCAGTTCTTC
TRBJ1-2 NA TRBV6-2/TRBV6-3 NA CASSYSEPTGIGYTF TGTGCCAGCAGTTACTCCGAGCCGACAGGTATCGGCTACACCTTC